Following are 29 T cell receptor beta chains from one sample sequenced in a study of cytomegalovirus exposure and HLA in healthy donors. Profiling relied on immunoSEQ multiplex PCR, and the TCRdb table lists in-frame clones only, not all of them. The data contain about 88,000 clones, roughly 84% of them singletons. The sample taken for sequencing was PBMCs. Receptors were obtained from a woman younger than 35 in good health and CMV-seropositive.

In its sample, this clone was seen once. The chain uses TRBV4-1 and TRBJ1-2; a possible D gene is TRBD1 (6 bases). Looked up from germline, CDR1 is MGHRA and CDR2 is YSYEKL. The CDR3 extends over 15 amino acids. V lost 6 bases and J 2 bases, leaving 16 bases between the germline ends. The CDR3 loop reads CASSRETGANYGYTF. The CDR3 bases are TGCGCCAGCAGTCGAGAGACAGGCGCCAACTATGGCTACACCTTC.

This chain links TRBV28 with TRBJ1-6; no firm D call. CDR1 is MDHEN and CDR2 is SYDVKM in the germline V gene. This CDR3 contains 15 residues. V was shortened by 6 bases and J by 7 bases, with 16 bases between the two germline ends. CDR3 bases: TGTGCCAGCAGAACACCACGGGGTTGGAATTCACCCCTCCACTTT. Residues: CASRTPRGWNSPLHF. Full variable domain (rest looked up from reference TRBV28 and TRBJ1-6): DVKVTQSSRYLVKRTGEKVFLECVQDMDHENMFWYRQDPGLGLRLIYFSYDVKMKEKGDIPEGYSVSREKKERFSLILESASTNQTSMYLCASRTPRGWNSPLHFGNGTRLTVT.

V gene TRBV7-2 combines with J gene TRBJ2-5; D ambiguous. CDR3 length: 13 amino acids. Germline lookup yields CDR1 SGHTA and CDR2 FQGNSA. The germline V and J ends were trimmed by 5 bases and 5 bases, with 12 bases remaining between them. The CDR3 bases are TGTGCCAGCAGCCCCGCCCCCCGGGAGACCCAGTACTTC. It yields the protein CASSPAPRETQYF.

CDR3 DNA sequence: TGTGCCAGCAGCCCCAGGACTAGCGGGGGCAAAGGGGGCGAGCAGTACTTC. Amino acid sequence: CASSPRTSGGKGGEQYF. The chain joins TRBV7-9 to TRBJ2-7; 13 bases fit TRBD2. Losses at the gene ends were 5 bases for V and 6 bases for J; bases not matched to a gene: 13. Per germline, CDR1 SEHNR and CDR2 FQNEAQ (reference sequence). This CDR3 contains 17 residues.

This clone was observed once. The rearrangement uses TRBV5-1 and TRBJ1-1; TRBD1 is a possible D gene (5 bases). CDR3 length: 14 residues. CDR1 SGHRS and CDR2 YFSETQ come from the germline V gene. Deletions cut 1 base from V and 2 bases from J, with 9 bases between. The chain's CDR3 is CASSLTGFNTEAFF. Here the CDR3 DNA reads TGCGCCAGCAGCTTGACAGGATTCAACACTGAAGCTTTCTTT.

The chain is built from TRBV7-3 and TRBJ2-1; 7 nucleotides match TRBD2. V shed 7 bases, J shed 5 bases, and the junction held 11 bases outside the gene matches. The germline V gene has CDR1 SGHTA and CDR2 FQGTGA. The CDR3 loop spans 15 amino acids. CDR3 coding DNA: TGTGCCAGCACCAAGACGGGGGGTCATAACAATGAGCAGTTCTTC. Encoded protein: CASTKTGGHNNEQFF.

This clone was seen only once. This sequence joins TRBV28 and TRBJ2-7; 9 bases line up with TRBD1. Germline CDR1 is MDHEN and CDR2 is SYDVKM. The CDR3 contains 15 residues. Trimming took 4 bases from V and 5 from J; bases not matched to a gene: 9. The CDR3: CASSSTGTGSDEQYF. The CDR3 DNA follows: TGTGCCAGCAGTTCTACCGGGACAGGGTCTGACGAGCAGTACTTC.

This chain uses TRBV18 with TRBJ2-2, with D possibly matching TRBD1 (6 bases). The CDR3 is 15 amino acids. CDR1 is KGHSH and CDR2 is LQKENI in the germline V gene. Trimming stripped 6 bases from V and 3 bases from J, with 14 bases between. The CDR3, as DNA: TGTGCCAGCTCCCCAAAAGCAGGGGACACCGGGGAGCTGTTTTTT. It specifies CASSPKAGDTGELFF.

The chain has TRBV7-9 and TRBJ2-1; 7 positions match TRBD1. Trimming took 5 bases from V and 4 from J; bases not matched to a gene: 11. Germline V lookup: CDR1 SEHNR, CDR2 FQNEAQ (reference sequence). The CDR3 loop spans 16 amino acids. CDR3 protein: CASSPLYRGTYNEQFF. DNA of the CDR3: TGTGCCAGCAGCCCCCTCTACAGGGGAACTTACAATGAGCAGTTCTTC.

The chain employs TRBV9 and TRBJ2-5; 7 bases match TRBD1. Per the germline V gene, CDR1 is SGDLS and CDR2 is YYNGEE. CDR3 length equals 13 residues. J gave up 7 bases and V 0 bases, and 3 bases lay outside the gene matches. CDR3 loop: CASSVGPGGTQYF. In DNA, the CDR3 is TGTGCCAGCAGCGTAGGCCCAGGGGGGACCCAGTACTTC.

V usage is TRBV30 and J usage is TRBJ1-5; a possible D gene is TRBD1 (5 bases). This CDR3 has 14 amino acids. In germline, CDR1 is GTSNPN, CDR2 SVGIG (reference sequence). V was trimmed by 2 bases and J by 7 bases, leaving 15 bases between them. The CDR3 loop reads CAWSNPGSSQPQHF. CDR3 coding DNA: TGTGCCTGGAGTAACCCAGGGTCCAGCCAGCCCCAGCATTTT.

The V and J genes are TRBV7-9 and TRBJ1-4; D possibly corresponds to TRBD1 (5 bases). V lost 5 bases and J lost 7, with 26 bases in between. This CDR3 is built from 18 residues. CDR1 SEHNR and CDR2 FQNEAQ come from the germline V gene (reference sequence). This CDR3 reads CASSPREGRRDWGEKLFF. The CDR3 DNA is TGTGCCAGCAGCCCGCGAGAGGGGCGGCGGGACTGGGGTGAAAAACTGTTTTTT.

CDR3 DNA sequence: TGTGCCAGCAATAGGAGGTCCGTGGGCATTCAGTACTTC. Translated, it gives CASNRRSVGIQYF. The J gene is TRBJ2-4, the V gene TRBV6-5, with a possible D match to TRBD2 (5 bases). There are 13 residues in the CDR3. Deletions cut 7 bases from V and 9 bases from J, with 16 bases between. Germline CDR1 reads MNHEY; CDR2 reads SVGAGI.

This clone was detected only a few times. The chain employs TRBV4-2 and TRBJ1-6, with unresolved D. CDR1 LGHNA and CDR2 YNFKEQ come from the germline V gene. The V end was cut by 0 bases, the J end by 9 bases, with 6 bases between. This CDR3 region has 13 residues. The CDR3 reads CASSQETISPLHF. CDR3 bases: TGTGCCAGCAGCCAAGAAACTATTTCACCCCTCCACTTT.

The chain joins TRBV5-1 to TRBJ2-1, with 9 bases fitting TRBD1. Losses at the gene ends were 2 bases for V and 8 bases for J; bases not matched to a gene: 14. The CDR3 length is 17 residues. From germline, CDR1 is SGHRS and CDR2 YFSETQ. DNA of the CDR3: TGCGCCAGCAGCTTATTATCGTCCGGGACAGGGTGGTATGAGCAGTTCTTC. It specifies CASSLLSSGTGWYEQFF.

The gene calls are TRBV9 and TRBJ2-5; D not resolved. Germline-derived CDR1 and CDR2 are SGDLS and YYNGEE. The CDR3 runs to 14 residues. Trimming pared 4 bases from V and 1 base from J, leaving 11 bases between. The CDR3 region is CASSPPESQETQYF. The CDR3 bases are TGTGCCAGCAGCCCCCCGGAGAGCCAAGAGACCCAGTACTTC.

The chain links TRBV5-1 to TRBJ2-5; the match to TRBD1 covers 9 bases. Near its end, the DNA agrees better with TRBJ2-7, so the J call may be wrong. CDR3 length: 14 residues. The germline CDR1 and CDR2 sequences are SGHRS and YFSETQ. The CDR3 bases are TGCGCCAGCAGCTCCCGGGACAGGGAAGGCGAGCAGTACTTC. Its protein product is CASSSRDREGEQYF.

This chain's CDR3 is CASSEGTRQETQYF. In nucleotides, the CDR3 is TGTGCCAGCAGTGAAGGGACTAGACAAGAGACCCAGTACTTC. The chain has TRBV2 and TRBJ2-5; TRBD2 matches 7 bases. This CDR3 has 14 residues. Per the germline V gene, CDR1 is SNHLY and CDR2 is FYNNEI. Trimming cost V 1 base and J 2 bases; bases outside gene matches: 1.

This clone was found a few times. V gene TRBV4-3 combines with J gene TRBJ2-7; D is perhaps TRBD2 (6 bases). Per germline, CDR1 LGHNA and CDR2 YSLEER. This CDR3 has 15 amino acids. V was shortened by 1 base and J by 3 bases, with 13 bases between the two germline ends. The CDR3, as DNA: TGCGCCAGCAGCCAAGGGGAGGACCCAGGCTACGAGCAGTACTTC. Amino acid sequence: CASSQGEDPGYEQYF.

The V call is TRBV5-8, the J call TRBJ2-3; a weak D match, TRBD2 (5 bases). The CDR3 runs 14 residues. The germline V and J ends were trimmed by 4 bases and 4 bases, with 13 bases remaining between them. Germline CDR1 SGHTS, CDR2 YDEGEE. The CDR3 DNA is TGTGCCAGCAGCGTACGGGCCGGGGCAGATACGCAGTATTTT. Protein: CASSVRAGADTQYF.

CDR3 DNA sequence: TGTGCCAGCAGCCTCAGGGGTGACGGCACTGAAGCTTTCTTT. Translated, it gives CASSLRGDGTEAFF. The chain recombines TRBV9 with TRBJ1-1; D may be TRBD1 (6 bases). The V gene's germline CDR1 is SGDLS and CDR2 YYNGEE. Trimming removed 4 bases from V and 4 bases from J, with 14 bases in between. The CDR3 runs 14 residues. The full variable domain, with the rest looked up from reference TRBV9 and TRBJ1-1, is DSGVTQTPKHLITATGQRVTLRCSPRSGDLSVYWYQQSLDQGLQFLIQYYNGEERAKGNILERFSAQQFPDLHSELNLSSLELGDSALYFCASSLRGDGTEAFFGQGTRLTVV.

The CDR3 is CASSLGQGWAYGYTF. For the CDR3, the DNA is TGTGCCAGCAGCTTGGGACAGGGATGGGCCTATGGCTACACCTTC. The gene calls are TRBV5-6 and TRBJ1-2; the match to TRBD1 covers 7 bases. The length of the CDR3 is 15 residues. J was trimmed by 4 bases and V by 0 bases; bases with no gene match: 6. Germline CDR1 reads SGHDT; CDR2 reads YYEEEE.

This chain joins TRBV13 and TRBJ2-3, with 10 bases aligning to TRBD1. Germline assignment: CDR1 PRHDT and CDR2 FYEKMQ (reference sequence). CDR3 length: 16 residues. J gave up 2 bases and V 2 bases, and 4 bases lay outside the gene matches. In DNA, the CDR3 is TGTGCCAGCAGCTTACTTGACAGGGGGCCCACAGATACGCAGTATTTT. Translation gives CASSLLDRGPTDTQYF.

The rearrangement links TRBV18 to TRBJ1-5, with TRBD1 matching 9 bases. This CDR3 region has 15 residues. The germline V gene encodes CDR1 KGHSH and CDR2 LQKENI. V lost 3 bases, J lost 5 bases, and 5 bases stayed unmatched. This CDR3 reads CASSPTGGQDQPQHF. Here the CDR3 DNA reads TGTGCCAGCTCACCGACAGGGGGACAGGATCAGCCCCAGCATTTT. The variable domain in full, completed from reference TRBV18 and TRBJ1-5, reads NAGVMQNPRHLVRRRGQEARLRCSPMKGHSHVYWYRQLPEEGLKFMVYLQKENIIDESGMPKERFSAEFPKEGPSILRIQQVVRGDSAAYFCASSPTGGQDQPQHFGDGTRLSIL.

The CDR3 reads CASSLWAGNYGYTF. CDR3 bases: TGTGCCAGCAGTTTATGGGCAGGGAACTATGGCTACACCTTC. The chain recombines TRBV28 with TRBJ1-2, with D maybe TRBD1 (5 bases). The CDR3 covers 14 residues. Trimming cost V 0 bases and J 2 bases, with 7 bases left between them. Germline V gene sequence: CDR1 MDHEN, CDR2 SYDVKM.

The chain recombines TRBV27 with TRBJ1-5; D unclear. The CDR3 spans 13 residues. The ends were cut back, 6 bases at V and 5 bases at J, with 11 bases in the middle. The germline gives CDR1 MNHEY, CDR2 SMNVEV (reference sequence). CDR3 sequence (DNA): TGTGCCAGCAGCCTCGAGGGCCATCAGCCCCAGCATTTT. Protein sequence: CASSLEGHQPQHF.

This clone was observed once. The gene calls are TRBV19 and TRBJ1-2; 7 positions agree with TRBD1. The CDR3 consists of 15 residues. The junction had 12 bases not matched to a gene; V was cut back by 7 bases and J by 4 bases. The germline V gene encodes CDR1 LNHDA and CDR2 SQIVND (reference sequence). CDR3 residues: CASTPRQGKSYGYTF. The DNA of the CDR3 is TGTGCCAGTACCCCACGACAGGGAAAGTCCTATGGCTACACCTTC. The complete variable domain, with remaining parts taken from reference TRBV19 and TRBJ1-2, reads DGGITQSPKYLFRKEGQNVTLSCEQNLNHDAMYWYRQDPGQGLRLIYYSQIVNDFQKGDIAEGYSVSREKKESFPLTVTSAQKNPTAFYLCASTPRQGKSYGYTFGSGTRLTVV.

CDR3 sequence: CAWSRGIMNTEAFF. CDR3 coding DNA: TGTGCCTGGAGTAGAGGGATAATGAACACTGAAGCTTTCTTT. The chain is built from TRBV30 and TRBJ1-1; D is ambiguous. Germline values: CDR1 GTSNPN, CDR2 SVGIG (reference sequence). V shed 2 bases and J shed 0 bases, with 10 bases lying between them. This CDR3 has 14 amino acids. The full variable domain, with the rest looked up from reference TRBV30 and TRBJ1-1, is SQTIHQWPATLVQPVGSPLSLECTVEGTSNPNLYWYRQAAGRGLQLLFYSVGIGQISSEVPQNLSASRPQDRQFILSSKKLLLSDSGFYLCAWSRGIMNTEAFFGQGTRLTVV.

This chain uses TRBV7-2 with TRBJ1-3; D gene ambiguous. V dropped 1 base and J dropped 0 bases, with 10 bases sitting between them. The CDR3 spans 16 residues. Germline-derived CDR1 and CDR2 are SGHTA and FQGNSA. The CDR3 DNA reads TGTGCCAGCAGCTTAGTCGTCTCTAGCTCTGGAAACACCATATATTTT. Translated: CASSLVVSSSGNTIYF.